This T cell receptor (beta chain) comes out of a study of Tregs in tolerant kidney transplant recipients. On the study more broadly: Mixed chimerism was transient after nonmyeloablative marrow transplants from related graft donors. Study results and caveats: Expanding Tregs on activated donor B cells appeared to best identify donor-specific TCRbeta clones.

The CDR3 consists of 16 residues. V shed 5 bases and J 4 bases; nucleotides not matched to a gene: 8. Germline V gives CDR1 MGHDK, CDR2 SYGVNS. Some clones are missing from TCRdb's copy, which holds only in-frame ones; the method was immunoSEQ multiplex PCR. Of about 83,000 clones listed, 95% to 98% were seen once; the top ten hold 0.56%. With respect to this clone: What it recognizes is unknown.

Sequences were derived from CD4+ T cells from blood, sampled before the transplant. This TCR came from a human donor who received a combined kidney and bone marrow transplant. The rearrangement joins TRBV25-1 to TRBJ2-5, with 12 nucleotides matching TRBD2. CDR3 coding DNA: TGTGCCAGCAGTCCGCGGACTAGCGGGATAAGAGAGACCCAGTACTTC. It is translated as CASSPRTSGIRETQYF.